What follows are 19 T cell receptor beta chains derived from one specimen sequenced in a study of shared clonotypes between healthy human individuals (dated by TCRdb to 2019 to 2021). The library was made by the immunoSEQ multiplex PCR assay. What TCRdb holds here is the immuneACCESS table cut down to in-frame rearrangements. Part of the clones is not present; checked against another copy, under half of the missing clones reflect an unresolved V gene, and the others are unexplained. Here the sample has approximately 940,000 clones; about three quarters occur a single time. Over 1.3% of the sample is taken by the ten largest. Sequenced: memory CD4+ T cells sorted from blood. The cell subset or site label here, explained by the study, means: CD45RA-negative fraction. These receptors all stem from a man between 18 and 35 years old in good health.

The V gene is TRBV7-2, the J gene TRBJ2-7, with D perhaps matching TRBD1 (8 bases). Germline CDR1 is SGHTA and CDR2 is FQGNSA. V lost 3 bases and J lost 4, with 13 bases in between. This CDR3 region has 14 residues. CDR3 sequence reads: CASSFRGREYEQYF. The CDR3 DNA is TGTGCCAGCAGCTTCAGGGGGCGGGAGTACGAGCAGTACTTC. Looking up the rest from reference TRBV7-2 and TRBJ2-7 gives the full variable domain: GAGVSQSPSNKVTEKGKDVELRCDPISGHTALYWYRQSLGQGLEFLIYFQGNSAPDKSGLPSDRFSAERTGGSVSTLTIQRTQQEDSAVYLCASSFRGREYEQYFGPGTRLTVT.

The CDR3 region is CASSAGTSGNTIYF. DNA of the CDR3: TGTGCCAGCTCCGCAGGAACCTCTGGAAACACCATATATTTT. J is TRBJ1-3 and V is TRBV19; no reliable D call. CDR1 and CDR2 (germline): LNHDA, SQIVND (reference sequence). The CDR3 runs 14 residues. With 9 bases removed from V and 0 bases from J, the gap between germline ends came to 12 bases. Combining the CDR3 with reference TRBV19 and TRBJ1-3 gives the whole variable domain DGGITQSPKYLFRKEGQNVTLSCEQNLNHDAMYWYRQDPGQGLRLIYYSQIVNDFQKGDIAEGYSVSREKKESFPLTVTSAQKNPTAFYLCASSAGTSGNTIYFGEGSWLTVV.

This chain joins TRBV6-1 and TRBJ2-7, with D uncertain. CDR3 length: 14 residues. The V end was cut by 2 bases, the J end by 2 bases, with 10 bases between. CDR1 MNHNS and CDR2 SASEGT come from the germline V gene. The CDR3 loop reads CASSEPPGTYEQYF. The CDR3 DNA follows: TGTGCCAGCAGTGAACCACCAGGTACCTACGAGCAGTACTTC.

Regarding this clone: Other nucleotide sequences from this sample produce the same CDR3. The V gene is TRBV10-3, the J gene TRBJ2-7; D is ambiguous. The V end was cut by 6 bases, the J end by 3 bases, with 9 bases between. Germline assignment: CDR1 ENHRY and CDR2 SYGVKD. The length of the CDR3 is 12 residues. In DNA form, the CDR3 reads TGTGCCATCAGCGCCGACGGCTACGAGCAGTACTTC. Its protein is CAISADGYEQYF.

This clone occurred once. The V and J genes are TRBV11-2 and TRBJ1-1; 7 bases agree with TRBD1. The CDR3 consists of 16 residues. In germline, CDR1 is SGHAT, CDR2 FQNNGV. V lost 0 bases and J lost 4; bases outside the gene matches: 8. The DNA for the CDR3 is TGTGCCAGCAGCTTAGATCAAGCCAGGGGGTTCACTGAAGCTTTCTTT. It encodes CASSLDQARGFTEAFF.

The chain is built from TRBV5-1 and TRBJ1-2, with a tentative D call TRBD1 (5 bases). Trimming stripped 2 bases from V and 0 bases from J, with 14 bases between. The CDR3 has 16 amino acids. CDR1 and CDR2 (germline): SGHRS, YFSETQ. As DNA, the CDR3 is TGCGCCAGCAGCTTCGGGGCGTCCGCTGCTAACTATGGCTACACCTTC. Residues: CASSFGASAANYGYTF.

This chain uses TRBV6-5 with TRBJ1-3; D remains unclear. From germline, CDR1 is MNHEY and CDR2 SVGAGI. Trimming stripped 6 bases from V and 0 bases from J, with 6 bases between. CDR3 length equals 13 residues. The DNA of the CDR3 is TGTGCCAGCAGGTCCCTCTCTGGAAACACCATATATTTT. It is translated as CASRSLSGNTIYF.

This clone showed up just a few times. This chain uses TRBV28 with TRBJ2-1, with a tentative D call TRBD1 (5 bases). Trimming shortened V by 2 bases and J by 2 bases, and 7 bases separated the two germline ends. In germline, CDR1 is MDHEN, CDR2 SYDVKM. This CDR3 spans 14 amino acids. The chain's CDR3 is CASSLDSPYNEQFF. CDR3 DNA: TGTGCCAGCAGTTTAGACAGCCCCTACAATGAGCAGTTCTTC.

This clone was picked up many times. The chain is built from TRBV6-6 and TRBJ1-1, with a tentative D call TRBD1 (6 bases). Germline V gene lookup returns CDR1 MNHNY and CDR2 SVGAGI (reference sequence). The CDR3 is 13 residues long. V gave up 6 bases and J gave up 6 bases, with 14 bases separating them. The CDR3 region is CASSKGGRAEAFF. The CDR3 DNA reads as TGTGCCAGCAGCAAGGGGGGGCGAGCTGAAGCTTTCTTT.

The CDR3 loop is CASSYRSSGNTIYF. CDR3 coding DNA: TGTGCCAGCAGTTATCGGAGCTCTGGAAACACCATATATTTT. The chain couples TRBV6-5 to TRBJ1-3; D is uncertain. Trimming took 3 bases from V and 0 from J, leaving 6 bases between them. Germline assignment: CDR1 MNHEY and CDR2 SVGAGI. This CDR3 is built from 14 residues.

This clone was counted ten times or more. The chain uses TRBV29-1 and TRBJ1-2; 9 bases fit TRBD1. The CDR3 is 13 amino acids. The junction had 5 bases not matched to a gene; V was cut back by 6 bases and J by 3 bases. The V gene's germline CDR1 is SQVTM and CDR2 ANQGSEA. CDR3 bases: TGCAGCGTCGACAGGGGGTCGGACTATGGCTACACCTTC. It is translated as CSVDRGSDYGYTF.

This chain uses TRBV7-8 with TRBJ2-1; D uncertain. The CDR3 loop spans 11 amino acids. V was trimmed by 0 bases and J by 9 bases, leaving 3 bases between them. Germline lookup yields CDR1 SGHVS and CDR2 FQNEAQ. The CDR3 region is CASSLAFEQFF. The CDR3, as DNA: TGTGCCAGCAGCTTAGCATTTGAGCAGTTCTTC.

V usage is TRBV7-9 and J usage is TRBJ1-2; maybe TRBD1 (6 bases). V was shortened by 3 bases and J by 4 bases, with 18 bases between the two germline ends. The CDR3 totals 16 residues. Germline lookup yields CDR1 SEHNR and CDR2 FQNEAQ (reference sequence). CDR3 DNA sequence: TGTGCCAGCAGCTTTACAGGGTCTAGACAAGTCTATGGCTACACCTTC. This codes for CASSFTGSRQVYGYTF.

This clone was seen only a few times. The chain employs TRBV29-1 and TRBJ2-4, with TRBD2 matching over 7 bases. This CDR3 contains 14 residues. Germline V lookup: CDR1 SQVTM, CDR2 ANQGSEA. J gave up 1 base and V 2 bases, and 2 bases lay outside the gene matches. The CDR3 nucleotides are TGCAGCGTTGAATCAGCGGGGGCCAAAAACATTCAGTACTTC. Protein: CSVESAGAKNIQYF.

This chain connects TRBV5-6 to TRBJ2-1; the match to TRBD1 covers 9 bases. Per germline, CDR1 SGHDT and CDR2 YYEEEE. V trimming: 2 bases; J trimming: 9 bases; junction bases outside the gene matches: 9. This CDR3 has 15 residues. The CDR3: CASSFISGQGPEQFF. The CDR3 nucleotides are TGTGCCAGCAGCTTTATCTCGGGACAGGGACCTGAGCAGTTCTTC.

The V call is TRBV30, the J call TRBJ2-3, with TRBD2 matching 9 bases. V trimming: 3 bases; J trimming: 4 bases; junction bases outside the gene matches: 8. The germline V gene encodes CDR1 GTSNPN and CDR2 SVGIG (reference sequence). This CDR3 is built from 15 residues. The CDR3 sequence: CAWSGAGGLSDTQYF. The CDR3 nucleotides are TGTGCCTGGAGCGGCGCGGGGGGGCTCTCAGATACGCAGTATTTT.

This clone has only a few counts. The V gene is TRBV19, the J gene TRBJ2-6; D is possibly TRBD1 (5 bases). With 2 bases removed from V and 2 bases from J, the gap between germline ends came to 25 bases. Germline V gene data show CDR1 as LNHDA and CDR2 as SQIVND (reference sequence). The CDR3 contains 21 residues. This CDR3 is CASSILTADSRALTGANVLTF. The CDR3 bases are TGTGCCAGTAGTATACTGACAGCTGATAGTCGGGCTCTGACTGGGGCCAACGTCCTGACTTTC.

CDR3 loop: CASSRTGRTEAFF. Here the CDR3 DNA reads TGCGCCAGCAGCCGTACAGGGAGGACTGAAGCTTTCTTT. J is TRBJ1-1 and V is TRBV4-1; D is perhaps TRBD1 (6 bases). The length of the CDR3 is 13 residues. Looked up from germline, CDR1 is MGHRA and CDR2 is YSYEKL. The germline V and J ends were trimmed by 4 bases and 5 bases, with 11 bases remaining between them.

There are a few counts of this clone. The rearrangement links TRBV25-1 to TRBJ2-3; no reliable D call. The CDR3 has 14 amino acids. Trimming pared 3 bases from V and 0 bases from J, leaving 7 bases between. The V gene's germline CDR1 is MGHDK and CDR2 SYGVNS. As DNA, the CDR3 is TGTGCCAGCAGTGATGTGGGAAGCACAGATACGCAGTATTTT. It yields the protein CASSDVGSTDTQYF.